This T cell receptor (beta chain) was obtained from a study of shared clonotypes between healthy human individuals. Study background: Aged 18 to 49, the donors were a couple of women and a few men.

The CDR3 runs 12 residues. Looked up from germline, CDR1 is GTSNPN and CDR2 is SVGIG (reference sequence). Trimming took 0 bases from V and 4 from J, leaving 6 bases between them. Using immunoSEQ multiplex PCR, the repertoire was profiled, and TCRdb retains in-frame clones only, with some absent. The sample consists of about 480,000 clones, 79% of them appearing once. Sequencing was done on a sample of PBMCs. The TCR comes from a woman aged 40 to 49 in good health. Some clones in this sample may be carry-over from other donors' samples. The V gene is TRBV30, the J gene TRBJ1-2; D not certain. The CDR3 bases are TGTGCCTGGAGTGTACAGTCCTATGGCTACACCTTC. It codes for CAWSVQSYGYTF.